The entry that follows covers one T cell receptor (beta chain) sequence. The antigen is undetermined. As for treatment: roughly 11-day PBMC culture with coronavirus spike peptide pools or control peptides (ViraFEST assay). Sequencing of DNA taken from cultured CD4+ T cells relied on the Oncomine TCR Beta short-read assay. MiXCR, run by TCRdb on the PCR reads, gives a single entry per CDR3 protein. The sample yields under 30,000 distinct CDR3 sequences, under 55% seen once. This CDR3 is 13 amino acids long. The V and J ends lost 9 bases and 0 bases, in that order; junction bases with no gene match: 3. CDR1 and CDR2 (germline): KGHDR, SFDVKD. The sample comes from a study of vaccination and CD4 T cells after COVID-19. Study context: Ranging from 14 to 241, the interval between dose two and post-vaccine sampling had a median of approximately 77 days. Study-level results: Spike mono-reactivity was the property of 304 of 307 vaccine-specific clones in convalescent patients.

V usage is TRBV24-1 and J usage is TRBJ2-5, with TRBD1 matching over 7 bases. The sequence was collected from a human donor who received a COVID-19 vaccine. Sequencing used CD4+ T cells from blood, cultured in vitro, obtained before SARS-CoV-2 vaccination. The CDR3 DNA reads TGTGCCACCGCCCAGGGGGACCAAGAGACCCAGTACTTC. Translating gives CATAQGDQETQYF.